The present T cell receptor (beta chain) was sequenced within a study of blood T cell repertoires in COVID-19. Study at large: Material from acute and convalescent COVID-19 was sourced from the United States, Italy and Spain. PBMCs, B-cell-depleted T cells, or T cells were the source of the cDNA or gDNA that made up the material.

Original methodology: Amplification with reference gene primers provided the estimates of nucleated cell counts. Method: immunoSEQ multiplex PCR; TCRdb's copy keeps in-frame clones and lacks some. For V, J and clone size, that table is used; D and trimming come from the DNA. The table lists hundreds of thousands of clones, around 82% of them singletons. The CDR3 extends over 14 amino acids. The trim removed 7 bases at V and 7 bases at J, leaving 5 bases unmatched. Looked up from germline, CDR1 is SGHRS and CDR2 is YFSETQ. The chain recombines TRBV5-1 with TRBJ2-1; 13 bases align to TRBD2. The clonotype originates from a woman aged 45-59 years who had recovered from COVID-19. Sequenced material: peripheral blood. The CDR3 bases are TGCGCCAGCGGAGGACTAGCGGGGGTGAATGAGCAGTTCTTC. Its translation is CASGGLAGVNEQFF.